This T cell receptor (beta chain) was recorded in a study of tumor and adjacent non-tumor tissue in lung cancer. As concerns this clonotype: Likely a read error: the CDR3 ends without its conserved phenylalanine or tryptophan.

This CDR3 comprises 14 residues. A modified ARM-PCR protocol with three rounds of nested PCR amplified TCRbeta. TCRdb processed the multiplex PCR reads anew with MiXCR; each CDR3 protein has one entry. This table has approximately 90,000 distinct CDR3 sequences, around 64% appearing once. This sample's RNA came from whole unsorted tissue. The sequencing sample was made of lung tumor tissue. This rearrangement joins TRBV12-3 or TRBV12-4 to TRBJ2-1; 7 bases map to TRBD2. The receptor comes from a man aged 60 to 75 with non-small cell lung cancer. In nucleotides, the CDR3 is TGTGCCAGTAGTTCCGGGACTATCGGCAATGAGCAGTTCTTA. Encoded protein: CASSSGTIGNEQFL.